The 19 T cell receptor beta chains reported below all come from one sample, sequenced in a study of T cell repertoires in cytomegalovirus infection. These receptors' targets are unknown. MiXCR was run by TCRdb on the reads, yielding one entry per CDR3 protein. The data hold some 920,000 distinct CDR3 sequences, with 25% to 40% observed a single time. The sample in question was cultured CD8+ T cells from PBMCs, obtained from culture after CMV antigen stimulation. The receptors were sampled from a human donor in good health (CMV status not recorded). Some clones in this sample may be carry-over from other donors' samples.

The chain employs TRBV7-3 and TRBJ2-1; 12 positions agree with TRBD2. The trim removed 2 bases at V and 8 bases at J, leaving 10 bases unmatched. Germline V CDR1 and CDR2: SGHTA, FQGTGA. The CDR3 contains 17 residues. The CDR3 DNA sequence: TGTGCCAGCAGCTTAGTAGCCACTAGCGGGGGGCCCGATGAGCAGTTCTTC. Protein product: CASSLVATSGGPDEQFF. Supplemented by reference TRBV7-3 and TRBJ2-1, the full variable domain reads GAGVSQTPSNKVTEKGKYVELRCDPISGHTALYWYRQSLGQGPEFLIYFQGTGAADDSGLPNDRFFAVRPEGSVSTLKIQRTERGDSAVYLCASSLVATSGGPDEQFFGPGTRLTVL.

This clonotype has just one count. V gene TRBV9 combines with J gene TRBJ1-1; unclear D gene. Germline CDR1 reads SGDLS; CDR2 reads YYNGEE. V lost 0 bases to trimming and J lost 0 bases, with 9 bases between them. The CDR3 extends over 15 amino acids. CDR3 loop: CASSVERAMNTEAFF. CDR3 coding DNA: TGTGCCAGCAGCGTAGAGCGGGCGATGAACACTGAAGCTTTCTTT.

This clonotype has at least ten counts. CDR3 nucleotide sequence: TGTGCCAGCAGCTCCTGGGACACTGAAGCTTTCTTT. This gives the protein CASSSWDTEAFF. This sequence joins TRBV11-1 and TRBJ1-1, with unresolved D. Trimming left V 4 bases short and J 3 bases short, with 6 bases between. The CDR3 extends over 12 amino acids. Germline V lookup: CDR1 SGHAT, CDR2 FQDESV (reference sequence).

This clonotype came up a few times. The chain recombines TRBV6-2 or TRBV6-3 with TRBJ2-1; D possibly matches TRBD1 or TRBD2 (5 bases each). There are 14 residues in the CDR3. Trimming took 0 bases from V and 7 from J, leaving 10 bases between them. CDR1 MNHEY and CDR2 SVGEGT come from the germline V gene. The CDR3 DNA reads TGTGCCAGCAGTTACTCGTTGGGGGATAATGAGCAGTTCTTC. Residues: CASSYSLGDNEQFF.

CDR3 DNA: TGTGCCACCAGCAGCCATAGGGGACCAAGCGGGGTCCCGCACGTC. This encodes CATSSHRGPSGVPHV. The J gene is TRBJ2-7, the V gene TRBV15; 7 bases fit TRBD2. The germline V gene encodes CDR1 LNHNV and CDR2 YYDKDF (reference sequence). The CDR3 extends over 15 amino acids.

This clonotype has just a few counts. The CDR3 coding sequence is TGTGCCAGCAGCTTTAGGGGCCCAGGTATTAATGACGGACTGTTTTTT. It yields the protein CASSFRGPGINDGLFF. J is TRBJ1-4 and V is TRBV7-8; TRBD1 might be the D (5 bases). Germline V gene lookup returns CDR1 SGHVS and CDR2 FQNEAQ. This CDR3 has 16 residues. V was cut by 3 bases and J by 13 bases, with 24 bases left in between.

The rearrangement uses TRBV6-2 or TRBV6-3 and TRBJ1-5, with 10 bases that match TRBD1. Germline CDR1 MNHEY, CDR2 SVGEGT. Trimming cost V 4 bases and J 4 bases; bases outside gene matches: 7. This CDR3 is 16 amino acids long. DNA for the CDR3: TGTGCCAGCAGTTCCATGGGACAGGGGTCGAATCAGCCCCAGCATTTT. It translates to CASSSMGQGSNQPQHF.

V is TRBV19 and J is TRBJ2-7; possibly TRBD1 for D (6 bases). V was shortened by 0 bases and J by 6 bases, with 6 bases between the two germline ends. The CDR3 runs to 12 residues. Germline CDR1 LNHDA, CDR2 SQIVND (reference sequence). CDR3 DNA sequence: TGTGCCAGTAGTATAGAGGGGGCCGAGCAGTACTTC. It translates to CASSIEGAEQYF. The entire variable domain, with the rest obtained from reference TRBV19 and TRBJ2-7, is as follows: DGGITQSPKYLFRKEGQNVTLSCEQNLNHDAMYWYRQDPGQGLRLIYYSQIVNDFQKGDIAEGYSVSREKKESFPLTVTSAQKNPTAFYLCASSIEGAEQYFGPGTRLTVT.

Comments on this clonotype: The junction shows a germline mismatch at one end, possibly a read error. The chain uses TRBV4-1 and TRBJ2-5, with D perhaps matching TRBD1 (5 bases). The CDR3 has 16 residues. The germline V gene encodes CDR1 MGHRA and CDR2 YSYEKL. The CDR3 nucleotides read TGTGCCAGCAGCCAAGAAAGGGGCTGGCTAAAGGAGACCCAGTACTTC. It encodes CASSQERGWLKETQYF.

With regard to this clonotype: Germline is not matched at one junction end, which may reflect a read error. The chain recombines TRBV5-3 with TRBJ1-6; 7 bases match TRBD1. TRBV5-3 qualifies as an ORF whose function is uncertain. This CDR3 comprises 16 residues. CDR3 sequence (DNA): TGTGCCAGCAGCTTGATGGGACAGTCAAAAAATCCACCCCTCCACTTT. It encodes CASSLMGQSKNPPLHF.

The rearrangement joins TRBV14 to TRBJ2-3, with 8 positions matching TRBD1. From germline, CDR1 is SGHDN and CDR2 FVKESK. The CDR3 has 15 residues. The V segment lost 0 bases and the J segment 3 bases; nucleotides outside the gene matches: 2. CDR3 in DNA: TGTGCCAGCAGCCAAGAGCAGGGGGCAACAGATACGCAGTATTTT. The encoded protein is CASSQEQGATDTQYF.

This chain uses TRBV6-1 with TRBJ2-1; possibly TRBD1 for D (6 bases). There are 16 residues in the CDR3. The germline gives CDR1 MNHNS, CDR2 SASEGT. The germline V and J ends were trimmed by 4 bases and 8 bases, with 21 bases remaining between them. The CDR3 loop reads CASSGVTGPNRDEQFF. The CDR3 coding sequence is TGTGCCAGCAGTGGAGTTACAGGGCCGAACCGCGATGAGCAGTTCTTC.

The chain couples TRBV7-9 to TRBJ2-1; D unresolved. The V end lost 1 base, the J end lost 3 bases, and 10 bases lay between the germline ends. The CDR3 loop spans 15 amino acids. CDR1 SEHNR and CDR2 FQNEAQ come from the germline V gene (reference sequence). The CDR3 spells CASSLVAGRYNEQFF. CDR3 DNA: TGTGCCAGCAGCTTAGTCGCAGGCCGCTACAATGAGCAGTTCTTC.

V gene TRBV7-9 combines with J gene TRBJ2-1; the D is unclear. The germline CDR1 and CDR2 sequences are SEHNR and FQNEAQ (reference sequence). The ends were cut back, 3 bases at V and 5 bases at J, with 14 bases in the middle. The CDR3 has 15 residues. In DNA, the CDR3 is TGTGCCAGCAGCTTGCTGCAGGCACTCCACAATGAGCAGTTCTTC. This codes for CASSLLQALHNEQFF.

Only a few counts were recorded for this clonotype. This chain connects TRBV4-1 to TRBJ2-2; TRBD2 agrees at 12 bases. This CDR3 has 19 amino acids. CDR1 and CDR2 from the germline V gene are MGHRA and YSYEKL. Trimming at V came to 1 base and at J to 2 bases, leaving 8 bases not matched to a gene. The CDR3 is CASSQAILAGGPNTGELFF. Here the CDR3 DNA reads TGCGCCAGCAGCCAAGCGATACTAGCGGGGGGCCCTAACACCGGGGAGCTGTTTTTT.

The chain carries TRBV10-2 and TRBJ2-3, with 9 bases lining up with TRBD2. V was clipped by 9 bases and J by 5 bases; unmatched bases: 12. Germline V gives CDR1 WSHSY, CDR2 SAAADI. This CDR3 is 15 amino acids long. The CDR3 sequence is CARSPGSGGGDTQYF. CDR3 DNA sequence: TGCGCCAGATCACCAGGTAGCGGGGGAGGAGATACGCAGTATTTT.

The J gene is TRBJ2-6, the V gene TRBV27; D is undetermined. V lost 6 bases, J lost 12 bases, and 12 bases lay in between. CDR1 and CDR2 (germline): MNHEY, SMNVEV (reference sequence). This CDR3 spans 12 amino acids. The CDR3 DNA sequence: TGTGCCAGCAGGGGTCCCTCAAGCGTCCTGACTTTC. This encodes CASRGPSSVLTF.

The chain couples TRBV4-1 to TRBJ1-2, with D tentatively TRBD1 (5 bases). Trimming cost V 6 bases and J 7 bases, with 15 bases left between them. Germline-derived CDR1 and CDR2 are MGHRA and YSYEKL. There are 13 residues in the CDR3. CDR3 protein: CASSFGTTTGYTF. In DNA, the CDR3 is TGCGCCAGCAGTTTCGGGACGACGACTGGCTACACCTTC.

The chain couples TRBV25-1 to TRBJ2-1; D may be TRBD2 (6 bases). The ends were cut back, 0 bases at V and 6 bases at J, with 15 bases in the middle. Germline CDR1 is MGHDK and CDR2 is SYGVNS. The CDR3 runs 16 residues. CDR3 sequence reads: CASSEYFDDGGNEQFF. The CDR3 region has the DNA TGTGCCAGCAGTGAATATTTTGATGACGGGGGCAATGAGCAGTTCTTC.